The following is a T cell receptor beta chain sequence with its context. Unsorted bulk tissue (about 20-32 mg) underwent RNA and DNA co-extraction. HBV chronically infected the treatment-naive patients. Each of the tumor samples contained in excess of 80% viable tumor cells. CDR1 is MDHEN and CDR2 is SYDVKM in the germline V gene. V lost 4 bases and J lost 1, with 11 bases in between. The CDR3 runs to 14 residues. This sample is part of a study of tumor-infiltrating lymphocytes in primary liver carcinoma. Study background: The cohort included men and women aged 30 to 69 years.

Reverse transcription of approximately 500 ng total RNA with a constant-region primer produced TCR beta cDNA. Three-round nested multiplex PCR performed with slightly modified ARM-PCR produced the TCR beta libraries. In the first two PCR rounds, TRBV1-TRBV30 forward primers were paired with a C-beta reverse primer, and each round lasted approximately 10 cycles. TCRdb recomputed calls from the multiplex PCR reads with MiXCR, one row per CDR3 protein. The profile covers some 55,000 distinct CDR3 sequences, with about 80% appearing a single time and around 25% taken by the ten largest. The V and J genes are TRBV28 and TRBJ2-7, with D tentatively TRBD2 (5 bases). The source material was liver tumor tissue from sampling region 2. The subset was: tumor region T2, inferior pole. The TCR originated in a man aged 40-49 years with primary liver carcinoma and hepatitis B virus infection. The CDR3 region is CASSSEGRSYEQYF. The CDR3 DNA sequence: TGTGCCAGCAGTTCCGAGGGTCGATCCTACGAGCAGTACTTC.